This TCR beta chain is drawn from a study of blood T cell repertoires in COVID-19. There are 14 residues in the CDR3. V lost 6 bases to trimming and J lost 4 bases; unmatched junction nucleotides: 8. CDR1 is MNHEY, CDR2 SVGAGI, per germline. TCRdb's copy holds only in-frame clones and misses some; the assay was immunoSEQ multiplex PCR. This table has nearly 95,000 clones, approximately 79% appearing once. This clonotype was obtained from a man between 65 and 85 years old with COVID-19, enrolled during active disease. The rearrangement joins TRBV6-5 to TRBJ1-1; TRBD1 agrees at 7 bases. The sample consisted of peripheral blood. The CDR3: CASRLDRARTEAFF. The DNA of the CDR3 is TGTGCCAGCAGACTAGACAGGGCGCGCACTGAAGCTTTCTTT.